The TCR beta chain under discussion was sequenced for a study of T cells in Graves' hyperthyroidism and ophthalmopathy. The overall study: Peripheral blood draws took place at initial diagnosis, ahead of any treatment.

Template material for amplifying TCR beta CDR3 regions consisted of RNA transcripts. The HTBI set primed first-round TCR CDR3 RT-PCR. One entry per CDR3 protein, called by TCRdb with MiXCR from the multiplex PCR reads. The sample lists 480,000 or so distinct CDR3 sequences; under 15% were seen once. Over 18 months, lack of ophthalmopathy progression marked Graves' hyperthyroidism as stable. The patients, who ranged from 18 to 65 in age, presented with newly diagnosed hyperthyroidism lasting under 2 months. On the basis of clinical symptoms, serum thyroxine and TRAb, thyroid ultrasound and orbital computed tomography, diagnoses were made. This clonotype was detected many times. The specimen sequenced was blood. This receptor was identified in a young woman with Graves' hyperthyroidism.

Here the CDR3 DNA reads TGTGCCAGCAGCCAAGGATCGGGGGGCATGTCTGAAGCTTTCTTT. It specifies CASSQGSGGMSEAFF. V is TRBV3-1 and J is TRBJ1-1, with D possibly matching TRBD1 (6 bases). The germline V gene encodes CDR1 LGHDT and CDR2 YNNKEL (reference sequence). This CDR3 spans 15 amino acids. V was cut by 1 base and J by 6 bases, with 15 bases left in between.